Included here is one TCR beta chain sequence, with context. The data stem from a study of blood T cell repertoires in COVID-19. Study-level information: The United States, Italy and Spain supplied acute and convalescent COVID-19 samples. The cDNA or gDNA used as material had been derived from T cells, B-cell-depleted T cells, or PBMCs.

Authors' data handling: Amplifying reference gene primers gave estimates of nucleated cell counts. The repertoire was sequenced with immunoSEQ multiplex PCR; TCRdb's copy has only in-frame clones and lacks some. Clone size and V and J calls were adopted from that table, with D and trimming inferred from the DNA. The sample has about 73,000 clones, 65% to 85% seen once; the top ten hold about 3.8%. V lost 7 bases to trimming and J lost 9 bases, with 15 bases between them. The CDR3 is 12 residues long. The receptor was derived from a woman aged 60-75 years with acute or convalescent COVID-19. The rearrangement links TRBV12-3 or TRBV12-4 to TRBJ1-1, with D possibly being TRBD1 (6 bases). Sequenced material: peripheral blood. CDR3 protein: CASNLRTDKAFF. The CDR3 nucleotides are TGTGCCAGCAATCTCAGGACAGACAAAGCTTTCTTT.